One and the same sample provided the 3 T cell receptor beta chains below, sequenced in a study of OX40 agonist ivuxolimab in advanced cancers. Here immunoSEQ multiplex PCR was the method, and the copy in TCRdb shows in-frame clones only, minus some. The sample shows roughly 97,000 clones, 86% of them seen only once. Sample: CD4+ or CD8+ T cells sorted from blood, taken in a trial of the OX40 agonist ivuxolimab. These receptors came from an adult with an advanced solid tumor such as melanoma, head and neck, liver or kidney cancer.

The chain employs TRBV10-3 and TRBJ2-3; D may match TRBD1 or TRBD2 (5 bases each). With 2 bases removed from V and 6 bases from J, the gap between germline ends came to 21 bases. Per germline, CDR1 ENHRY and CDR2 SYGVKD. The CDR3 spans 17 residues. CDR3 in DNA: TGTGCCATCAGTGAGCCACCGTCGAGCGGCTGGGGGGATACGCAGTATTTT. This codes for CAISEPPSSGWGDTQYF.

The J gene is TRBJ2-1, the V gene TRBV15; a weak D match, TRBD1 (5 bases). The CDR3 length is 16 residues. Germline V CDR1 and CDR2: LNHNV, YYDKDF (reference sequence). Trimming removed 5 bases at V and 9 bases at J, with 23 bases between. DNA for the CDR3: TGTGCCACCAGCGCTCTAGGGGTACGGGCTATTGCTGAGCAGTTCTTC. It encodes CATSALGVRAIAEQFF.

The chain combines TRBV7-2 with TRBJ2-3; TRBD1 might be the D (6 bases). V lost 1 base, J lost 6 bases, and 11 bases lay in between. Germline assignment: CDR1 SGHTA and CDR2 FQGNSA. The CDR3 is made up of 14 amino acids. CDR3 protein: CASSLVGGGDTQYF. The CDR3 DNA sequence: TGTGCCAGCAGCTTAGTTGGGGGCGGTGATACGCAGTATTTT.